Presented here are 6 T cell receptor beta chains from one specimen sequenced in a study of blood T cell repertoires in COVID-19. Sequencing was performed with immunoSEQ multiplex PCR; in TCRdb, only in-frame clones are kept and a portion is missing. This table has about 130,000 clones, 75% to 90% appearing once. The sample comprised peripheral blood. Receptors originate from a human donor in a cohort sampled during active COVID-19.

This sequence joins TRBV30 and TRBJ1-1; D remains unclear. Trimming cost V 1 base and J 6 bases, with 6 bases left between them. CDR1 and CDR2 from the germline V gene are GTSNPN and SVGIG (reference sequence). The CDR3 extends over 11 amino acids. Written as DNA, the CDR3 is TGTGCCTGGAGTGCGCGTTCTGAAGCTTTCTTT. Amino acids: CAWSARSEAFF.

The J gene is TRBJ2-5, the V gene TRBV12-3 or TRBV12-4, with 9 bases matching TRBD1. The trim removed 11 bases at V and 5 bases at J, leaving 9 bases unmatched. The CDR3 loop spans 13 amino acids. The CDR3 nucleotides are TGTGCCTGCAACAGGGGGCGCGGGGAGACCCAGTACTTC. Amino acid sequence: CACNRGRGETQYF.

This clone is categorized as medium-sized. This chain connects TRBV3-1 (or the pseudogene TRBV3-2) to TRBJ1-6, with D uncertain. Trimming stripped 4 bases from V and 11 bases from J, with 24 bases between. Germline assignment: CDR1 LGHDT and CDR2 YNNKEL (reference sequence). The CDR3 has 17 amino acids. CDR3 region: CASSPTESDGNDPPLHF. CDR3 in DNA: TGTGCCAGCAGCCCTACGGAGTCTGACGGTAACGACCCACCCCTCCACTTT.

The rearrangement joins TRBV5-1 to TRBJ2-3; 12 bases agree with TRBD2. The CDR3 is 17 amino acids. Unmatched junction bases numbered 4, after V lost 0 bases and J lost 2 bases. Germline assignment: CDR1 SGHRS and CDR2 YFSETQ. The CDR3 loop is CASSLELAGGSTDTQYF. DNA for the CDR3: TGCGCCAGCAGCTTGGAGCTAGCGGGAGGGTCCACAGATACGCAGTATTTT.

In its sample, this clone was seen once. V is TRBV6-2 or TRBV6-3 and J is TRBJ2-7, with D possibly matching TRBD1 (6 bases). V was cut by 2 bases and J by 0 bases, with 8 bases left in between. Germline loops: CDR1 MNHEY, CDR2 SVGEGT. The CDR3 totals 14 residues. This CDR3 reads CASSYRDNSYEQYF. Written as DNA, the CDR3 is TGTGCCAGCAGTTACCGGGACAACTCCTACGAGCAGTACTTC.

This clone showed up just once. This chain connects TRBV11-2 to TRBJ1-1; D may be TRBD1 (5 bases). Germline CDR1 SGHAT, CDR2 FQNNGV. The CDR3 has 14 amino acids. Deletions cut 0 bases from V and 4 bases from J, with 9 bases between. CDR3 sequence (DNA): TGTGCCAGCAGCTTAGAAGGGAGGGGCACTGAAGCTTTCTTT. Translated, it gives CASSLEGRGTEAFF.